The 16 T cell receptor beta chains given below trace back to one sample, sequenced in a study of T cell responses to AZD1222 COVID-19 vaccine. TCRdb keeps only in-frame clones here, not all; method: immunoSEQ multiplex PCR. This table has about 150,000 clones, around 88% appearing once. The sample was peripheral blood, taken on day 0 of MenACWY control vaccination. These receptor sequences come from an adult in good health.

J is TRBJ2-6 and V is TRBV6-2 or TRBV6-3; 8 bases align to TRBD1. V dropped 5 bases and J dropped 4; count of bases not matched to a gene: 4. This CDR3 region has 15 residues. Germline CDR1 reads MNHEY; CDR2 reads SVGEGT. As DNA, the CDR3 is TGTGCCAGCAGTCCAGGGGGCTCGGGGGCCAACGTCCTGACTTTC. Residues: CASSPGGSGANVLTF.

CDR3 amino acids: CASSQDPIVEKLFF. CDR3 DNA: TGTGCCAGCAGCCAAGATCCTATCGTTGAAAAACTGTTTTTT. V usage is TRBV4-2 and J usage is TRBJ1-4; D ambiguous. The V gene lost 0 bases and the J gene lost 7 bases, with 9 bases spanning the gap. The CDR3 length is 14 residues. The V gene's germline CDR1 is LGHNA and CDR2 YNFKEQ.

The gene calls are TRBV6-2 or TRBV6-3 and TRBJ1-2, with a possible D match to TRBD1 (6 bases). The CDR3 covers 16 residues. Trimming pared 5 bases from V and 4 bases from J, leaving 20 bases between. Germline CDR1 is MNHEY and CDR2 is SVGEGT. Written as DNA, the CDR3 is TGTGCCAGCAGTCTCAGTGGAGGCACAGGGACCTATGGCTACACCTTC. Its protein product is CASSLSGGTGTYGYTF.

This clone was seen more than once but under ten times. This chain joins TRBV2 and TRBJ2-1, with 10 positions matching TRBD2. The germline V gene has CDR1 SNHLY and CDR2 FYNNEI. The CDR3 length is 13 residues. The junction had 3 bases not matched to a gene; V was cut back by 6 bases and J by 7 bases. For the CDR3, the DNA is TGTGCCAGCAGGTGGACTAGCGGAAATGAGCAGTTCTTC. It translates to CASRWTSGNEQFF.

The chain has TRBV7-9 and TRBJ1-1, with a possible D match to TRBD1 (5 bases). This CDR3 is 14 amino acids long. Trimming removed 2 bases from V and 1 base from J, with 8 bases in between. Germline CDR1 and CDR2: SEHNR and FQNEAQ (reference sequence). CDR3 in amino acids: CASSLPQGNTEAFF. CDR3 DNA: TGTGCCAGCAGCTTACCCCAGGGGAACACTGAAGCTTTCTTT.

This clone was observed once. This chain uses TRBV9 with TRBJ2-2, with TRBD2 as a possible D gene (5 bases). Trimming left V 3 bases short and J 0 bases short, with 21 bases between. The CDR3 consists of 19 residues. Germline V CDR1 and CDR2: SGDLS, YYNGEE. CDR3 nucleotide sequence: TGTGCCAGCAGCGCCCCGGAGGTGGCTAGCAAACCGAACACCGGGGAGCTGTTTTTT. Its protein product is CASSAPEVASKPNTGELFF.

This clone was observed a few times. The V and J genes are TRBV2 and TRBJ2-2; TRBD1 matches at 7 bases. V lost 6 bases to trimming and J lost 1 base; unmatched junction nucleotides: 2. The CDR3 contains 14 residues. Germline loops: CDR1 SNHLY, CDR2 FYNNEI. The CDR3 is CASRGQLNTGELFF. CDR3 sequence (DNA): TGTGCCAGCAGGGGACAGTTGAACACCGGGGAGCTGTTTTTT.

The V call is TRBV6-5, the J call TRBJ1-2; 8 bases map to TRBD1. Germline CDR1 is MNHEY and CDR2 is SVGAGI. CDR3 length equals 16 residues. Unmatched junction bases numbered 7, after V lost 0 bases and J lost 4 bases. The CDR3 protein is CASSYSGGQGLYGYTF. DNA of the CDR3: TGTGCCAGCAGTTACTCGGGTGGACAGGGACTCTATGGCTACACCTTC.

The genes are TRBV7-9 and TRBJ1-3, with 9 bases that match TRBD1. Germline CDR1 is SEHNR and CDR2 is FQNEAQ (reference sequence). This CDR3 is built from 16 residues. V dropped 4 bases and J dropped 6; count of bases not matched to a gene: 10. The CDR3 region is CASSSPEGQGANTIYF. CDR3 in DNA: TGTGCCAGCAGCTCCCCCGAGGGACAGGGTGCAAACACCATATATTTT.

The rearrangement links TRBV19 to TRBJ1-3; 8 positions match TRBD1. J lost 3 bases, V lost 9 bases, and 7 bases had no gene match. Looked up from germline, CDR1 is LNHDA and CDR2 is SQIVND (reference sequence). CDR3 size: 14 residues. CDR3 region: CASWTGSLGNTIYF. The DNA of the CDR3 is TGTGCCAGCTGGACAGGGAGTCTTGGAAACACCATATATTTT.

The chain joins TRBV29-1 to TRBJ2-7, with 8 bases fitting TRBD1. The CDR3 totals 12 residues. Germline V lookup: CDR1 SQVTM, CDR2 ANQGSEA. V dropped 7 bases and J dropped 5; count of bases not matched to a gene: 7. This CDR3 is CSAWTGTHEQYF. The CDR3 coding sequence is TGCAGCGCCTGGACAGGGACCCACGAGCAGTACTTC.

This sequence joins TRBV9 and TRBJ1-6; the D gene is possibly TRBD1 (5 bases). The ends were cut back, 3 bases at V and 8 bases at J, with 9 bases in the middle. Germline assignment: CDR1 SGDLS and CDR2 YYNGEE. This CDR3 contains 13 residues. CDR3 protein: CASSAVTDSPLHF. CDR3 bases: TGTGCCAGCAGCGCGGTGACAGATTCACCCCTCCACTTT.

The chain carries TRBV20-1 and TRBJ2-1; 12 positions agree with TRBD2. Germline CDR1 is DFQATT and CDR2 is SNEGSKA (reference sequence). The CDR3 length is 16 residues. V lost 3 bases, J lost 8 bases, and 11 bases stayed unmatched. CDR3 amino acids: CSASLPRRLAGDEQFF. The CDR3 DNA reads TGCAGTGCTAGTTTGCCACGACGACTAGCGGGAGATGAGCAGTTCTTC.

V gene TRBV2 combines with J gene TRBJ2-5; 8 bases map to TRBD1. Germline values: CDR1 SNHLY, CDR2 FYNNEI. V trimming: 7 bases; J trimming: 4 bases; junction bases outside the gene matches: 8. The CDR3 runs to 14 residues. CDR3 DNA sequence: TGTGCCAGCACTAACTCCAGGGGGCGAGAGACCCAGTACTTC. It specifies CASTNSRGRETQYF.

The chain uses TRBV5-4 and TRBJ2-7; 10 nucleotides line up with TRBD2. The germline CDR1 and CDR2 sequences are SGHNT and YYREEE (reference sequence). Trimming cost V 0 bases and J 5 bases; bases outside gene matches: 2. This CDR3 comprises 14 residues. Here the CDR3 DNA reads TGTGCCAGCAGCTTGGACAGCGGGAGGGACGAGCAGTACTTC. Translated: CASSLDSGRDEQYF.

The chain uses TRBV11-2 and TRBJ1-5; 9 nucleotides agree with TRBD1. Germline V gene data show CDR1 as SGHAT and CDR2 as FQNNGV. The CDR3 loop spans 15 amino acids. The V and J ends lost 3 bases and 7 bases, in that order; junction bases with no gene match: 7. CDR3 residues: CASSFSDRGGQPQHF. The CDR3 DNA follows: TGTGCCAGCAGCTTTTCGGACAGGGGTGGGCAGCCCCAGCATTTT.